One sample yielded the 30 T cell receptor beta chains listed below, sequenced in a study of T cells in Graves' hyperthyroidism and ophthalmopathy. It was RNA transcripts that yielded the amplified TCR beta CDR3 regions. Using the HTBI primer set, a first-round RT-PCR was run on the TCR CDR3. From the multiplex PCR reads, TCRdb called clonotypes with MiXCR, one entry per CDR3 protein. The sample carries hundreds of thousands of distinct CDR3 sequences, over 15% recorded once. Sequencing used blood. The receptor source for this set is a woman under 30 with Graves' hyperthyroidism.

This clonotype was recorded many times. This chain joins TRBV10-3 and TRBJ1-1, with TRBD1 identical over 7 bases. The CDR3 consists of 13 residues. Per the germline V gene, CDR1 is ENHRY and CDR2 is SYGVKD. V was pared by 9 bases and J by 4 bases, with 8 bases of the junction left unmatched. The DNA for the CDR3 is TGTGCCATAACTAACAGGGGAGGCACTGAAGCTTTCTTT. The encoded protein is CAITNRGGTEAFF.

This clonotype was counted a few times. The V gene is TRBV5-8, the J gene TRBJ2-3; D unresolved. The CDR3 spans 15 residues. V lost 0 bases and J lost 1, with 9 bases in between. Germline CDR1 and CDR2: SGHTS and YDEGEE. The CDR3 bases are TGTGCCAGCAGCTTGGAGGGCAGGCGCACAGATACGCAGTATTTT. Amino acids: CASSLEGRRTDTQYF.

This clonotype was counted between two and nine times. The V and J genes are TRBV30 and TRBJ1-5; D is uncertain. The length of the CDR3 is 12 residues. V dropped 5 bases and J dropped 5 bases, with 10 bases sitting between them. From germline, CDR1 is GTSNPN and CDR2 SVGIG (reference sequence). This CDR3 is CAWGRNYQPQHF. The CDR3 nucleotides are TGTGCCTGGGGCCGTAACTATCAGCCCCAGCATTTT.

The table lists this clonotype with many counts. This sequence joins TRBV20-1 and TRBJ2-7; unclear D gene. CDR1 is DFQATT and CDR2 is SNEGSKA in the germline V gene (reference sequence). Trimming removed 0 bases from V and 2 bases from J, with 8 bases in between. This CDR3 is built from 13 residues. In DNA, the CDR3 is TGCAGTGCTAGAGATAGGTGGGCCTACGAGCAGTACTTC. This encodes CSARDRWAYEQYF.

This clonotype was observed a few times. The chain links TRBV28 to TRBJ1-6; unclear D gene. Germline CDR1 MDHEN, CDR2 SYDVKM. The V gene lost 2 bases and the J gene lost 4 bases, with 9 bases spanning the gap. The CDR3 is 15 amino acids. The CDR3 loop is CASSLPSWYNSPLHF. The CDR3 DNA follows: TGTGCCAGCAGTTTACCCTCGTGGTATAATTCACCCCTCCACTTT.

This clonotype has at least ten counts. The genes are TRBV6-1 and TRBJ2-3; 7 bases fit TRBD2. From germline, CDR1 is MNHNS and CDR2 SASEGT. This CDR3 region has 14 residues. V lost 4 bases and J lost 3; bases outside the gene matches: 4. CDR3 protein: CASSVREITDTQYF. CDR3 nucleotides: TGTGCCAGCAGTGTGCGGGAGATTACAGATACGCAGTATTTT.

The gene calls are TRBV15 and TRBJ2-7; 8 bases fit TRBD2. The CDR3 length is 15 residues. J was trimmed by 3 bases and V by 1 base; bases with no gene match: 5. Germline CDR1 is LNHNV and CDR2 is YYDKDF (reference sequence). CDR3 bases: TGTGCCACCAGCAGAGTTTCGGGGGGGATCTACGAGCAGTACTTC. This translates into CATSRVSGGIYEQYF.

V gene TRBV29-1 combines with J gene TRBJ2-6; D assignment may be TRBD1 or TRBD2 (5 bases each). V dropped 5 bases and J dropped 0 bases, with 14 bases sitting between them. The germline V gene encodes CDR1 SQVTM and CDR2 ANQGSEA. The CDR3 length is 16 residues. CDR3 sequence reads: CSVHFRGPSGANVLTF. The CDR3 nucleotides are TGCAGCGTTCATTTCCGGGGCCCCTCTGGGGCCAACGTCCTGACTTTC.

This clonotype came up many times. The chain has TRBV6-2 or TRBV6-3 and TRBJ2-7; 8 nucleotides align to TRBD2. The V segment lost 10 bases and the J segment 5 bases; nucleotides outside the gene matches: 10. The CDR3 contains 13 residues. Germline V gene lookup returns CDR1 MNHEY and CDR2 SVGEGT. The CDR3 nucleotides read TGTGCCACCTCGGAAGCGGGAGAAAACGAGCAGTACTTC. This gives the protein CATSEAGENEQYF.

This clonotype has a count of ten or more. The chain joins TRBV11-3 to TRBJ2-1, with 9 bases matching TRBD2. With V trimmed by 2 bases and J by 5 bases, 4 bases remained unmatched. The CDR3 has 15 amino acids. Germline assignment: CDR1 SGHNT and CDR2 YENEEA. The chain's CDR3 is CASSLSGGLHNEQFF. CDR3 bases: TGTGCCAGCAGCTTAAGCGGGGGGCTCCACAATGAGCAGTTCTTC.

J is TRBJ2-1 and V is TRBV4-2; 12 nucleotides align to TRBD2. Germline loops: CDR1 LGHNA, CDR2 YNFKEQ. CDR3 length equals 15 residues. V lost 4 bases to trimming and J lost 9 bases; unmatched junction nucleotides: 7. The CDR3 region has the DNA TGTGCCAGCAGCCTCCTAGCGGGGGGGCCGCCTGAGCAGTTCTTC. This codes for CASSLLAGGPPEQFF.

This clonotype was recorded many times. The J gene is TRBJ1-5, the V gene TRBV6-2 or TRBV6-3; D gene ambiguous. V was trimmed by 2 bases and J by 7 bases, leaving 12 bases between them. This CDR3 region has 14 residues. In germline, CDR1 is MNHEY, CDR2 SVGEGT. DNA for the CDR3: TGTGCCAGCAGTTACGATGCATGGGGACAGCCCCAGCATTTT. As protein: CASSYDAWGQPQHF.

This clonotype was counted only a few times. This rearrangement joins TRBV20-1 to TRBJ2-2, with 12 bases that match TRBD2. Germline CDR1 is DFQATT and CDR2 is SNEGSKA (reference sequence). This CDR3 contains 16 residues. V dropped 0 bases and J dropped 6; count of bases not matched to a gene: 5. The CDR3 sequence: CSARDRLAGESGELFF. For the CDR3, the DNA is TGCAGTGCTAGAGATAGACTAGCGGGAGAATCCGGGGAGCTGTTTTTT.

Comment on this clonotype: This may come from a read error, since a much larger clone is one base off. The chain links TRBV7-9 to TRBJ2-1; TRBD2 agrees at 8 bases. This CDR3 is built from 16 residues. The junction had 10 bases not matched to a gene; V was cut back by 3 bases and J by 6 bases. Germline V gene sequence: CDR1 SEHNR, CDR2 FQNEAQ (reference sequence). In nucleotides, the CDR3 is TGTGCCAGCAGCTTTTGGCGGGGGGTCCCGACCAATGAGCAGTTCTTC. It is translated as CASSFWRGVPTNEQFF.

The chain recombines TRBV28 with TRBJ2-3, with D maybe TRBD1 (7 bases). The CDR3 is 16 amino acids. Between the trimmed V and J ends, which lost 2 bases and 2 bases, there was a span of 14 bases. Germline V gene lookup returns CDR1 MDHEN and CDR2 SYDVKM. CDR3 protein: CASSLRRGRATDTQYF. As DNA, the CDR3 is TGTGCCAGCAGTTTACGGAGGGGGCGGGCCACAGATACGCAGTATTTT.

This rearrangement joins TRBV9 to TRBJ1-2, with D uncertain. Germline CDR1 and CDR2: SGDLS and YYNGEE. The CDR3 covers 12 residues. Trimming took off 7 bases at V and 2 bases at J, with 9 bases between the two ends. For the CDR3, the DNA is TGTGCCAGCCGCCAACAAAACTATGGCTACACCTTC. Translated, it gives CASRQQNYGYTF. Combining the CDR3 with reference TRBV9 and TRBJ1-2 gives the whole variable domain DSGVTQTPKHLITATGQRVTLRCSPRSGDLSVYWYQQSLDQGLQFLIQYYNGEERAKGNILERFSAQQFPDLHSELNLSSLELGDSALYFCASRQQNYGYTFGSGTRLTVV.

This clonotype was observed many times. The rearrangement links TRBV2 to TRBJ2-1; D is possibly TRBD2 (5 bases). There are 15 residues in the CDR3. CDR1 is SNHLY and CDR2 is FYNNEI in the germline V gene. The V gene lost 7 bases and the J gene lost 0 bases, with 13 bases spanning the gap. The CDR3 sequence is CASKDGLSSYNEQFF. As DNA, the CDR3 is TGTGCCAGCAAGGACGGACTGAGCTCCTACAATGAGCAGTTCTTC.

The chain links TRBV19 to TRBJ1-2; D perhaps matches TRBD1 (5 bases). CDR1 and CDR2 from the germline V gene are LNHDA and SQIVND (reference sequence). Trimming pared 3 bases from V and 3 bases from J, leaving 8 bases between. This CDR3 is 13 amino acids long. This chain's CDR3 is CASSISGYYGYTF. CDR3 nucleotides: TGTGCCAGTAGTATTTCAGGGTACTATGGCTACACCTTC.

This clonotype occurred a few times. A junction boundary mismatches the germline segment, possibly from a read error. This chain connects TRBV11-2 to TRBJ2-5; D not certain. There are 17 residues in the CDR3. Germline values: CDR1 SGHAT, CDR2 FQNNGV. CDR3 residues: CAGSLDYRRSSQETQYF. The CDR3 nucleotides read TGTGCCGGCAGCTTAGATTACCGTAGGAGTAGTCAAGAGACCCAGTACTTC.

This clonotype has only a few counts. The genes are TRBV7-2 and TRBJ2-6; 9 bases agree with TRBD1. CDR1 is SGHTA and CDR2 is FQGNSA in the germline V gene. With 1 base clipped from V and 0 bases from J, the junction kept 4 bases outside the gene matches. The CDR3 has 18 residues. The CDR3 DNA follows: TGTGCCAGCAGCTTAGTGGGGACAGGGCTCTCTGGGGCCAACGTCCTGACTTTC. Residues: CASSLVGTGLSGANVLTF.

In its sample, this clonotype was seen a few times. The CDR3 reads CSARVVPGLAGGPGETQYF. DNA for the CDR3: TGCAGTGCTAGAGTCGTCCCGGGACTAGCGGGAGGGCCGGGGGAGACCCAGTACTTC. The gene calls are TRBV20-1 and TRBJ2-5; 16 bases match TRBD2. V was clipped by 1 base and J by 5 bases; unmatched bases: 13. Germline values: CDR1 DFQATT, CDR2 SNEGSKA (reference sequence). The CDR3 sequence is 19 residues long.

In this sample, this clonotype turned up many times. V is TRBV6-1 and J is TRBJ1-1; the D gene is possibly TRBD1 (5 bases). With 6 bases removed from V and 5 bases from J, the gap between germline ends came to 16 bases. The CDR3 consists of 14 residues. Germline CDR1 and CDR2: MNHNS and SASEGT. The CDR3 here is CASSLDRSWTEAFF. For the CDR3, the DNA is TGTGCCAGCAGCCTAGACAGATCTTGGACTGAAGCTTTCTTT.

The J gene is TRBJ2-7, the V gene TRBV27; D might be TRBD2 (5 bases). The CDR3 runs to 14 residues. The V gene's germline CDR1 is MNHEY and CDR2 SMNVEV (reference sequence). Trimming stripped 3 bases from V and 2 bases from J, with 11 bases between. In DNA, the CDR3 is TGTGCCAGCAGTTTTTCCCCGGAGGCCTACGAGCAGTACTTC. This codes for CASSFSPEAYEQYF.

The rearrangement uses TRBV19 and TRBJ2-2, with TRBD2 as a possible D gene (6 bases). Between the trimmed V and J ends, which lost 6 bases and 3 bases, there was a span of 11 bases. This CDR3 comprises 14 residues. Germline-derived CDR1 and CDR2 are LNHDA and SQIVND (reference sequence). The CDR3 here is CASRWGLDTGELFF. DNA for the CDR3: TGTGCCAGTAGATGGGGACTCGACACCGGGGAGCTGTTTTTT.

This clonotype was counted ten times or more. V usage is TRBV20-1 and J usage is TRBJ2-7, with unresolved D. The V and J ends lost 2 bases and 3 bases respectively, with 8 bases between them. CDR1 is DFQATT and CDR2 is SNEGSKA in the germline V gene (reference sequence). The CDR3 sequence is 12 residues long. The DNA of the CDR3 is TGCAGTGCTAGATGGGTCGGCTACGAGCAGTACTTC. Protein: CSARWVGYEQYF.

This clonotype was observed at least ten times. V usage is TRBV7-9 and J usage is TRBJ1-5; D unresolved. Trimming shortened V by 8 bases and J by 5 bases, and 10 bases separated the two germline ends. The germline CDR1 and CDR2 sequences are SEHNR and FQNEAQ (reference sequence). The CDR3 contains 12 residues. The CDR3 bases are TGTGCCAGCTCACCTGGCGATCAGCCCCAGCATTTT. It yields the protein CASSPGDQPQHF.

The rearrangement joins TRBV14 to TRBJ1-2; D ambiguous. This CDR3 has 13 amino acids. Germline assignment: CDR1 SGHDN and CDR2 FVKESK. Between the trimmed V and J ends, which lost 0 bases and 4 bases, there was a span of 6 bases. The CDR3 DNA follows: TGTGCCAGCAGCCAAGAACCATTCTATGGCTACACCTTC. It codes for CASSQEPFYGYTF.

The sample holds many counts of this clonotype. The genes are TRBV6-2 or TRBV6-3 and TRBJ1-1; no reliable D call. The V gene lost 7 bases and the J gene lost 3 bases, with 21 bases spanning the gap. The CDR3 runs 16 residues. CDR1 and CDR2 from the germline V gene are MNHEY and SVGEGT. Here the CDR3 DNA reads TGTGCCAGCACACCTCTGCAGGACCACGAGGACACTGAAGCTTTCTTT. Translating gives CASTPLQDHEDTEAFF.

The V call is TRBV2, the J call TRBJ1-6; D call uncertain. Germline assignment: CDR1 SNHLY and CDR2 FYNNEI. V was shortened by 7 bases and J by 7 bases, with 29 bases between the two germline ends. The CDR3 has 19 residues. The CDR3 DNA is TGTGCCAGCACTAGGTCTGGGTCGGCTCGTTTGGTGGGAAATTCACCCCTCCACTTT. It specifies CASTRSGSARLVGNSPLHF. Supplemented by reference TRBV2 and TRBJ1-6, the full variable domain reads EPEVTQTPSHQVTQMGQEVILRCVPISNHLYFYWYRQILGQKVEFLVSFYNNEISEKSEIFDDQFSVERPDGSNFTLKIRSTKLEDSAMYFCASTRSGSARLVGNSPLHFGNGTRLTVT.

This clonotype showed up many times. V and J are TRBV18 and TRBJ1-2; D gene uncertain. V was shortened by 3 bases and J by 8 bases, with 13 bases between the two germline ends. Per germline, CDR1 KGHSH and CDR2 LQKENI. The CDR3 consists of 13 residues. CDR3 amino acids: CASSPGVARGYTF. The CDR3 nucleotides are TGTGCCAGCTCACCTGGTGTCGCGAGGGGCTACACCTTC.